The next 20 T cell receptor beta chains were all read from a single sample in a study of blood T cell repertoires in COVID-19. Sequencing was performed with immunoSEQ multiplex PCR; in TCRdb, only in-frame clones are kept and a portion is missing. The data contain tens of thousands of clones, roughly 80% of them seen just once; the ten biggest clones take up approximately 29%. Sequenced material: peripheral blood. The receptors were gathered from a human donor in a cohort sampled during active COVID-19.

The CDR3: CASSQDRGTGNEKLFF. The DNA of the CDR3 is TGTGCCAGCAGCCAAGATAGAGGGACTGGTAATGAAAAACTGTTTTTT. This sequence joins TRBV4-2 and TRBJ1-4; tentative D call: TRBD1 (5 bases). The CDR3 sequence is 16 residues long. CDR1 and CDR2 from the germline V gene are LGHNA and YNFKEQ. The V end lost 0 bases, the J end lost 4 bases, and 12 bases lay between the germline ends.

The V and J genes are TRBV24-1 and TRBJ1-2, with 7 bases aligning to TRBD1. V gave up 2 bases and J gave up 5 bases; unmatched junction bases: 16. In germline, CDR1 is KGHDR, CDR2 SFDVKD. The CDR3 has 18 residues. The CDR3 region is CATSDSSFRDSQGYGYTF. The CDR3 nucleotides read TGTGCCACCAGTGATTCCAGTTTCCGGGACAGCCAGGGGTATGGCTACACCTTC.

The rearrangement joins TRBV4-2 to TRBJ2-5; TRBD2 is a possible D gene (6 bases). V was pared by 5 bases and J by 4 bases, with 11 bases between. The CDR3 loop spans 13 amino acids. In germline, CDR1 is LGHNA, CDR2 YNFKEQ. The CDR3, as DNA: TGTGCCAGCAGCTCGGGGGTAGCAGAGACCCAGTACTTC. Its translation: CASSSGVAETQYF.

This sequence joins TRBV6-6 and TRBJ2-1; 9 positions agree with TRBD2. This CDR3 spans 16 amino acids. Germline loops: CDR1 MNHNY, CDR2 SVGAGI (reference sequence). The junction had 16 bases not matched to a gene; V was cut back by 6 bases and J by 10 bases. The CDR3, as DNA: TGTGCCAGCAGACTCACTAGCGGGCGTACCCTAAGAGAGCAGTTCTTC. This codes for CASRLTSGRTLREQFF.

The chain recombines TRBV27 with TRBJ2-7, with 7 positions matching TRBD1. Germline lookup yields CDR1 MNHEY and CDR2 SMNVEV (reference sequence). With V trimmed by 4 bases and J by 4 bases, 1 base remained unmatched. The CDR3 covers 12 residues. CDR3 nucleotide sequence: TGTGCCAGCAGTTCGACAGGGTACGAGCAGTACTTC. Encoded protein: CASSSTGYEQYF.

This clone has just one count. This chain connects TRBV4-2 to TRBJ2-2; 8 positions match TRBD1. V lost 3 bases to trimming and J lost 4 bases; unmatched junction nucleotides: 1. The germline CDR1 and CDR2 sequences are LGHNA and YNFKEQ. The CDR3 covers 14 residues. The CDR3, as DNA: TGTGCCAGCAGCCACGGGACAGGCACCGGGGAGCTGTTTTTT. Encoded protein: CASSHGTGTGELFF.

The genes are TRBV18 and TRBJ2-6; TRBD2 aligns across 8 bases. Germline lookup yields CDR1 KGHSH and CDR2 LQKENI. With V trimmed by 4 bases and J by 2 bases, 4 bases remained unmatched. The CDR3 spans 16 residues. CDR3 loop: CASSQPGGPGANVLTF. The CDR3 bases are TGTGCCAGCTCACAGCCGGGGGGGCCTGGGGCCAACGTCCTGACTTTC.

This clone showed up just once. This CDR3 reads CASSYSPGESYEQYF. As DNA, the CDR3 is TGTGCCAGCAGTTACTCCCCGGGGGAGTCCTACGAGCAGTACTTC. This chain links TRBV6-2 or TRBV6-3 with TRBJ2-7, with D perhaps matching TRBD2 (6 bases). Trimming pared 0 bases from V and 1 base from J, leaving 10 bases between. This CDR3 region has 15 residues. Looked up from germline, CDR1 is MNHEY and CDR2 is SVGEGT.

The genes are TRBV12-5 and TRBJ2-3; no definite D call. The CDR3 sequence is 14 residues long. The V gene's germline CDR1 is LGHNT and CDR2 FRNRAP. Trimming took 6 bases from V and 0 from J, leaving 10 bases between them. The CDR3 sequence: CASGSGYSTDTQYF. The DNA of the CDR3 is TGTGCTAGTGGCTCAGGATACAGCACAGATACGCAGTATTTT.

The chain uses TRBV10-1 and TRBJ2-3; no definite D call. Between the trimmed V and J ends, which lost 10 bases and 3 bases, there was a span of 8 bases. This CDR3 has 11 residues. Germline-derived CDR1 and CDR2 are WNHNN and SYGVQD (reference sequence). The CDR3 here is CATSRTDTQYF. As DNA, the CDR3 is TGCGCCACCTCTAGAACAGATACGCAGTATTTT.

The chain combines TRBV19 with TRBJ1-5, with D perhaps matching TRBD1 (6 bases). Trimming took 8 bases from V and 1 from J, leaving 12 bases between them. Germline loops: CDR1 LNHDA, CDR2 SQIVND (reference sequence). The CDR3 is 14 amino acids. The CDR3 loop is CASSRTASNQPQHF. DNA of the CDR3: TGTGCCAGTTCTCGGACAGCCAGCAATCAGCCCCAGCATTTT.

This chain joins TRBV6-1 and TRBJ1-2; possible D gene TRBD1, 6 bases. V gave up 2 bases and J gave up 4 bases, with 11 bases separating them. The length of the CDR3 is 14 residues. Germline V lookup: CDR1 MNHNS, CDR2 SASEGT. CDR3 nucleotides: TGTGCCAGCAGTGAACAGGGGCTAAGCTATGGCTACACCTTC. It codes for CASSEQGLSYGYTF.

Details on this clone: This specimen includes other DNA sequences encoding the same CDR3. This chain links TRBV5-1 with TRBJ2-5; 12 bases fit TRBD1. The trim removed 4 bases at V and 5 bases at J, leaving 6 bases unmatched. CDR1 is SGHRS, CDR2 YFSETQ, per germline. The CDR3 spans 15 residues. CDR3 DNA sequence: TGCGCCAGCAGCAGGGACAGGGGGCTGGGGGAGACCCAGTACTTC. This gives the protein CASSRDRGLGETQYF. The full variable domain, in which reference TRBV5-1 and TRBJ2-5 provide the parts outside the CDR3, is KAGVTQTPRYLIKTRGQQVTLSCSPISGHRSVSWYQQTPGQGLQFLFEYFSETQRNKGNFPGRFSGRQFSNSRSEMNVSTLELGDSALYLCASSRDRGLGETQYFGPGTRLLVL.

The DNA of the CDR3 is TGTGCCAGCAGTTACTCCTCCGTCGACGAGCAGTACTTC. Encoded protein: CASSYSSVDEQYF. The chain recombines TRBV6-5 with TRBJ2-7; no firm D call. Germline assignment: CDR1 MNHEY and CDR2 SVGAGI. Trimming pared 0 bases from V and 5 bases from J, leaving 8 bases between. This CDR3 is 13 amino acids long.

Written as DNA, the CDR3 is TGTGCCAGCAGTCTCCGCGGGACTAGGGGGACCCAGTACTTC. It encodes CASSLRGTRGTQYF. The chain recombines TRBV27 with TRBJ2-5; 8 bases are shared with TRBD2. J lost 7 bases, V lost 5 bases, and 9 bases had no gene match. Germline V gene sequence: CDR1 MNHEY, CDR2 SMNVEV (reference sequence). The CDR3 sequence is 14 residues long.

The chain combines TRBV9 with TRBJ2-2; D call uncertain. V was cut by 3 bases and J by 5 bases, with 5 bases left in between. CDR3 length: 12 amino acids. CDR1 and CDR2 from the germline V gene are SGDLS and YYNGEE. CDR3 DNA: TGTGCCAGCAGCGGGGCAACCGGGGAGCTGTTTTTT. Translating gives CASSGATGELFF.

This clone was seen once. The chain joins TRBV6-5 to TRBJ1-1; tentative D call: TRBD1 (6 bases). The CDR3 has 13 amino acids. V lost 10 bases and J lost 6, with 18 bases in between. Germline V gene lookup returns CDR1 MNHEY and CDR2 SVGAGI. CDR3 residues: CATSWDIFAEAFF. The DNA for the CDR3 is TGTGCCACCTCCTGGGACATTTTCGCTGAAGCTTTCTTT.

The gene calls are TRBV12-1 and TRBJ2-1; the DNA was not used to check the table's D call, TRBD2. TRBV12-1 is a known pseudogene. This CDR3 contains 16 residues. CDR3 DNA: TGTGCCAGCAGTTCCAAAGCGGGGGGGGCCCCGAGCGGGCAGTTCTTC. Its protein is CASSSKAGGAPSGQFF.

The V gene is TRBV10-3, the J gene TRBJ2-3; 7 nucleotides match TRBD2. After removal of 1 base from V and 1 base from J, the junction contained 5 bases not matched to a gene. The CDR3 loop spans 16 amino acids. Germline CDR1 reads ENHRY; CDR2 reads SYGVKD. CDR3 sequence (DNA): TGTGCCATCAGTGAGTACTCAAGCGGGGGCACAGATACGCAGTATTTT. It codes for CAISEYSSGGTDTQYF.

CDR3 protein: CAGGTGGTGELFF. CDR3 nucleotide sequence: TGTGCCGGGGGGACAGGTGGGACCGGGGAGCTGTTTTTT. J is TRBJ2-2 and V is TRBV6-6, with 8 bases identical to TRBD1. The ends lost 11 bases at V and 5 bases at J; junction bases unmatched: 7. This CDR3 contains 13 residues. Per the germline V gene, CDR1 is MNHNY and CDR2 is SVGAGI (reference sequence).